This entry concerns a single T cell receptor (beta chain). These data belong to a study of shared clonotypes between healthy human individuals. This CDR3 is built from 14 residues. V was clipped by 0 bases and J by 5 bases, with 10 bases between them. CDR1 and CDR2 (germline): KGHSH, LQKENI. Profiled with immunoSEQ multiplex PCR; TCRdb holds only in-frame clones, not every one. The data hold about 730,000 clones, with approximately 77% observed a single time. The healthy adult donors were HIV-negative and reported no recent acute infections or vaccinations. Sequencing was carried out using memory CD4+ T cells sorted from blood. Subset: CD45RA-negative fraction. V usage is TRBV18 and J usage is TRBJ1-2; D ambiguous. The TCR originated in a woman in her twenties or thirties in good health. The CDR3 is CASSPPLPSYGYTF. The DNA for the CDR3 is TGTGCCAGCTCACCACCCTTACCTTCTTATGGCTACACCTTC.